What follows are 20 T cell receptor beta chains derived from one specimen sequenced in a study of response to subunit inactivated influenza vaccine. TCRdb passed the RT-PCR reads through MiXCR, listing each CDR3 protein once. The sample carries over 150,000 distinct CDR3 sequences, roughly a tenth recorded once. The sample in question was CD8+ T cells sorted from PBMCs, obtained roughly 24 months after vaccination. The receptors originated from a man between 45 and 75 years old who received an inactivated influenza vaccine.

The V call is TRBV29-1, the J call TRBJ2-7; 10 nucleotides match TRBD2. V shed 4 bases, J shed 4 bases, and the junction held 7 bases outside the gene matches. The CDR3 length is 14 residues. Germline loops: CDR1 SQVTM, CDR2 ANQGSEA. The CDR3: CSVVGAGGPYEQYF. DNA for the CDR3: TGCAGCGTTGTAGGAGCGGGAGGGCCTTACGAGCAGTACTTC.

The chain couples TRBV7-2 to TRBJ2-4; 8 bases match TRBD1. CDR3 length: 17 amino acids. V dropped 3 bases and J dropped 4; count of bases not matched to a gene: 11. CDR1 and CDR2 from the germline V gene are SGHTA and FQGNSA. The CDR3 nucleotides read TGTGCCAGCAGCTTCGAGTGGCAGGGGGCGCTGAAAAACATTCAGTACTTC. Its protein product is CASSFEWQGALKNIQYF.

This clonotype was picked up many times. The chain recombines TRBV12-5 with TRBJ2-1, with a weak D call TRBD2 (5 bases). The CDR3 consists of 14 residues. Germline CDR1 and CDR2: LGHNT and FRNRAP. V lost 3 bases and J lost 5, with 11 bases in between. This CDR3 reads CASGLGGPNNEQFF. The DNA of the CDR3 is TGTGCTAGTGGTTTAGGCGGGCCGAACAATGAGCAGTTCTTC.

This clonotype was seen more than once but under ten times. V and J are TRBV3-1 and TRBJ2-1; D may be TRBD1 or TRBD2 (6 bases each). The CDR3 is made up of 15 amino acids. V lost 4 bases and J lost 3, with 13 bases in between. Germline assignment: CDR1 LGHDT and CDR2 YNNKEL (reference sequence). CDR3 protein: CASSPVGGLYNEQFF. DNA for the CDR3: TGTGCCAGCAGCCCCGTGGGGGGCCTCTACAATGAGCAGTTCTTC.

As DNA, the CDR3 is TGTGCCAGCAGTTTAATTATAGGCGGAGGTTACAATGAGCAGTTCTTC. This translates into CASSLIIGGGYNEQFF. The chain has TRBV27 and TRBJ2-1, with D possibly being TRBD2 (5 bases). The CDR3 totals 16 residues. V gave up 2 bases and J gave up 4 bases, with 15 bases separating them. The germline CDR1 and CDR2 sequences are MNHEY and SMNVEV (reference sequence).

The V gene is TRBV12-3 or TRBV12-4, the J gene TRBJ2-1; 7 nucleotides match TRBD1. This CDR3 has 15 amino acids. Trimming cost V 4 bases and J 0 bases; bases outside gene matches: 3. CDR3 sequence (DNA): TGTGCCAGCAGTTCCCGGGACAGCTCCTACAATGAGCAGTTCTTC. Translating it yields CASSSRDSSYNEQFF.

This clonotype was observed a few times. The V and J genes are TRBV29-1 and TRBJ2-7, with 14 bases lining up with TRBD2. The V segment lost 6 bases and the J segment 2 bases; nucleotides outside the gene matches: 21. Germline lookup yields CDR1 SQVTM and CDR2 ANQGSEA. This CDR3 has 20 amino acids. In DNA form, the CDR3 reads TGCAGCGTAGACCCTGATCCGGGACTAGCGGGAGAAAGGGGCCCCTACGAGCAGTACTTC. Translated, it gives CSVDPDPGLAGERGPYEQYF.

This clonotype was seen at least ten times. This rearrangement joins TRBV5-6 to TRBJ1-2; D is unclear. From germline, CDR1 is SGHDT and CDR2 YYEEEE. The V end lost 3 bases, the J end lost 2 bases, and 8 bases lay between the germline ends. This CDR3 contains 13 residues. The chain's CDR3 is CASSSGINYGYTF. In DNA, the CDR3 is TGTGCCAGCAGCTCCGGGATAAACTATGGCTACACCTTC.

Many counts were recorded for this clonotype. This chain uses TRBV29-1 with TRBJ2-1; D unclear. There are 15 residues in the CDR3. Deletions cut 1 base from V and 6 bases from J, with 16 bases between. Germline-derived CDR1 and CDR2 are SQVTM and ANQGSEA. For the CDR3, the DNA is TGCAGCGTTGAAGGCCTACCGCTCAGAGGCAATGAGCAGTTCTTC. It codes for CSVEGLPLRGNEQFF.

This clonotype was counted ten times or more. The V gene is TRBV15, the J gene TRBJ2-1; the D is unclear. The CDR3 is made up of 14 amino acids. The germline V gene encodes CDR1 LNHNV and CDR2 YYDKDF (reference sequence). Trimming cost V 1 base and J 8 bases, with 12 bases left between them. Written as DNA, the CDR3 is TGTGCCACCAGCAGAGGCGTAGGTGGATATGAGCAGTTCTTC. Translated, it gives CATSRGVGGYEQFF.

This clonotype was detected only a few times. V gene TRBV6-5 combines with J gene TRBJ2-5; 8 bases are shared with TRBD2. The CDR3 sequence is 17 residues long. Looked up from germline, CDR1 is MNHEY and CDR2 is SVGAGI. V was pared by 3 bases and J by 2 bases, with 11 bases of the junction left unmatched. CDR3 nucleotide sequence: TGTGCCAGCAGTTATTACTGGAGCGGGGGAGATCAAGAGACCCAGTACTTC. This encodes CASSYYWSGGDQETQYF.

This clonotype was seen a handful of times. V is TRBV3-1 and J is TRBJ2-6; D call uncertain. Trimming stripped 0 bases from V and 1 base from J, with 16 bases between. Germline V CDR1 and CDR2: LGHDT, YNNKEL (reference sequence). The CDR3 totals 19 residues. CDR3 loop: CASSQDNGFYGSGANVLTF. The CDR3 region has the DNA TGTGCCAGCAGCCAAGATAACGGTTTCTATGGGTCTGGGGCCAACGTCCTGACTTTC.

The gene calls are TRBV28 and TRBJ2-1, with TRBD2 matching 12 bases. Germline-derived CDR1 and CDR2 are MDHEN and SYDVKM. This CDR3 has 14 residues. V gave up 7 bases and J gave up 5 bases; unmatched junction bases: 3. CDR3 sequence: CASTGLAGHNEQFF. In nucleotides, the CDR3 is TGTGCCAGCACCGGACTAGCGGGGCACAATGAGCAGTTCTTC.

The sample holds a few counts of this clonotype. The rearrangement joins TRBV13 to TRBJ2-1; 10 bases map to TRBD2. The CDR3 runs 18 residues. Germline lookup yields CDR1 PRHDT and CDR2 FYEKMQ (reference sequence). V dropped 5 bases and J dropped 0; count of bases not matched to a gene: 10. The CDR3: CASSQPGLALSSYNEQFF. In DNA form, the CDR3 reads TGTGCCAGCAGCCAACCGGGACTAGCGCTTAGCTCCTACAATGAGCAGTTCTTC. The full variable domain, completed using reference TRBV13 and TRBJ2-1, is AAGVIQSPRHLIKEKRETATLKCYPIPRHDTVYWYQQGPGQDPQFLISFYEKMQSDKGSIPDRFSAQQFSDYHSELNMSSLELGDSALYFCASSQPGLALSSYNEQFFGPGTRLTVL.

In this sample, this clonotype turned up many times. CDR3 nucleotides: TGTGCCAGCAGCCATCGACCAGGACTAGCGGGAGGGTCAGAGACCCAGTACTTC. Translated: CASSHRPGLAGGSETQYF. The chain links TRBV11-2 to TRBJ2-5, with 15 bases lining up with TRBD2. V gave up 5 bases and J gave up 4 bases; unmatched junction bases: 11. Germline CDR1 is SGHAT and CDR2 is FQNNGV. The CDR3 contains 18 residues.

The sample holds many counts of this clonotype. The chain recombines TRBV2 with TRBJ2-5, with 15 positions matching TRBD2. The CDR3 has 16 residues. Per the germline V gene, CDR1 is SNHLY and CDR2 is FYNNEI. J was trimmed by 3 bases and V by 4 bases; bases with no gene match: 3. The CDR3, as DNA: TGTGCCAGCAGTGGTGGACTAGCGGGAGGGGAAGAGACCCAGTACTTC. It codes for CASSGGLAGGEETQYF.

This clonotype was detected only a few times. V gene TRBV4-1 combines with J gene TRBJ2-7, with D unresolved. The CDR3 is 15 amino acids. Trimming removed 1 base from V and 7 bases from J, with 17 bases in between. Germline loops: CDR1 MGHRA, CDR2 YSYEKL. DNA of the CDR3: TGCGCCAGCAGCCAAGTAGAAGGACCCGGCGGTGAGCAGTACTTC. Residues: CASSQVEGPGGEQYF.

At least ten counts were recorded for this clonotype. V and J are TRBV20-1 and TRBJ1-2; D uncertain. The germline V gene encodes CDR1 DFQATT and CDR2 SNEGSKA (reference sequence). Trimming took 4 bases from V and 5 from J, leaving 11 bases between them. This CDR3 region has 12 residues. The DNA for the CDR3 is TGCAGTGCTAAAGTGGACCATTATGGCTACACCTTC. Translating gives CSAKVDHYGYTF.

Many counts were recorded for this clonotype. This chain links TRBV12-3 or TRBV12-4 with TRBJ2-7; D gene unclear. Trimming pared 4 bases from V and 3 bases from J, leaving 7 bases between. The CDR3 has 12 amino acids. The CDR3 DNA reads as TGTGCCAGCAGTTCGGTCCACTACGAGCAGTACTTC. Its protein is CASSSVHYEQYF.

This clonotype was recorded a few times. The genes are TRBV27 and TRBJ2-7; no clear D. Germline V gives CDR1 MNHEY, CDR2 SMNVEV (reference sequence). The V end was cut by 0 bases, the J end by 4 bases, with 7 bases between. CDR3 length: 13 residues. CDR3 region: CASSLSVGYEQYF. CDR3 nucleotides: TGTGCCAGCAGTTTATCGGTGGGTTACGAGCAGTACTTC.